Listed here are 5 T cell receptor beta chains from one sample, sequenced in a study of cytomegalovirus exposure and HLA in healthy donors (dated by TCRdb to the late 2010s). The library was built by means of the immunoSEQ multiplex PCR assay. The multiplex PCR relied on a mix of 60 forward primers for TCR Vbeta segments and 13 reverse primers for TCR Jbeta segments. Here the immuneACCESS table is served through TCRdb, limited to in-frame sequences with V and J called. Missing clones are a known gap in these copies; in checked studies unresolved V genes cover under half, and the rest lacks a known reason. The table kept for this sample lists roughly 57,000 clones. The leading ten clones occupy roughly an eighth of the sample. The sample was PBMCs. These receptor sequences come from a woman in her thirties in good health and CMV-seropositive.

The gene calls are TRBV19 and TRBJ2-3; a weak D match, TRBD2 (6 bases). The germline gives CDR1 LNHDA, CDR2 SQIVND (reference sequence). The CDR3 is 14 amino acids. The V gene lost 7 bases and the J gene lost 2 bases, with 13 bases spanning the gap. The CDR3 protein is CASKEAGNTDTQYF. The CDR3 bases are TGTGCCAGTAAAGAAGCGGGCAACACAGATACGCAGTATTTT.

The chain carries TRBV19 and TRBJ2-7, with D hard to call. Trimming pared 2 bases from V and 3 bases from J, leaving 8 bases between. CDR3 length: 13 residues. In germline, CDR1 is LNHDA, CDR2 SQIVND (reference sequence). In nucleotides, the CDR3 is TGTGCCAGTAGTATATCCCCCAACTACGAGCAGTACTTC. Its protein is CASSISPNYEQYF.

J is TRBJ2-2 and V is TRBV9, with TRBD2 matching 9 bases. V was clipped by 4 bases and J by 1 base; unmatched bases: 2. The CDR3 extends over 15 amino acids. The germline V gene has CDR1 SGDLS and CDR2 YYNGEE. In DNA, the CDR3 is TGTGCCAGCAGCCCGACTAGCGGGAACACCGGGGAGCTGTTTTTT. Protein: CASSPTSGNTGELFF.

The chain is built from TRBV7-9 and TRBJ1-2, with D hard to call. Trimming took 10 bases from V and 2 from J, leaving 8 bases between them. This CDR3 spans 11 amino acids. Per the germline V gene, CDR1 is SEHNR and CDR2 is FQNEAQ (reference sequence). The CDR3 DNA reads TGTGCCATCGGACTGAACTATGGCTACACCTTC. This translates into CAIGLNYGYTF.

CDR3 in amino acids: CASSFVQGSYEQYF. The CDR3 region has the DNA TGCGCCAGCAGCTTCGTGCAGGGTTCCTACGAGCAGTACTTC. This rearrangement joins TRBV5-1 to TRBJ2-7, with TRBD1 as a possible D gene (5 bases). Trimming took off 2 bases at V and 1 base at J, with 10 bases between the two ends. Germline-derived CDR1 and CDR2 are SGHRS and YFSETQ. The CDR3 covers 14 residues.